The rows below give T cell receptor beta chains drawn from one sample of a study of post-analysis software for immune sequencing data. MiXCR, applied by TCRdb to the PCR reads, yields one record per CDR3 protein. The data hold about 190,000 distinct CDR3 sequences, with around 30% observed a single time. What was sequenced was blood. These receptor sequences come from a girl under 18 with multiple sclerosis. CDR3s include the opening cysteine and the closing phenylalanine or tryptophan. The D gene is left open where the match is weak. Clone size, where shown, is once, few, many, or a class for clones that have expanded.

TGTGCCAGCTCACCACCCCCTGGCCCCTACAATGAGCAGTTCTTC,CASSPPPGPYNEQFF,few,TRBJ2-1,NA,TRBV18
TGTGCCAGCAGCTTAGTCGTTGTTACGGGAGGCTTCTACAATGAGCAGTTCTTC,CASSLVVVTGGFYNEQFF,many,TRBJ2-1,TRBD2,TRBV11-2
TGTGCCAGCAGCAACCGCCCGACACTAGCGGAAAACTACAATGAGCAGTTCTTC,CASSNRPTLAENYNEQFF,many,TRBJ2-1,TRBD2,TRBV28
TGTGCCAGCAGCTTCTACGATCAGCCCCAGCATTTT,CASSFYDQPQHF,many,TRBJ1-5,NA,TRBV7-2
TGTGCCAGCTCCACAGACCAGGGGTGGTCCTACAATGAGCAGTTCTTC,CASSTDQGWSYNEQFF,few,TRBJ2-1,NA,TRBV18
TGTGCCAGCAGGACAGGGGGCGCACTGGAAAAACTGTTTTTT,CASRTGGALEKLFF,many,TRBJ1-4,TRBD1,TRBV12-3/TRBV12-4
TGTGCCAGCAAGGTTCGGGGTACTGAAGCTTTCTTT,CASKVRGTEAFF,NA,TRBJ1-1,NA,TRBV6-6
TGTGCCAGCAGCCGCCGCTCGGGGAACACTGAAGCTTTCTTT,CASSRRSGNTEAFF,NA,TRBJ1-1,NA,TRBV11-2
TGCAGTGCTAGGCCGGGACAGATTAACTACAATGAGCAGTTCTTC,CSARPGQINYNEQFF,few,TRBJ2-1,TRBD1,TRBV20-1
TGTGCCAGCAGCCTCTTAACAGATACGCAGTATTTT,CASSLLTDTQYF,many,TRBJ2-3,NA,TRBV27
TGTGCCAGCAGCTTACACTGGGCCAGACATAATTCACCCCTCCACTTT,CASSLHWARHNSPLHF,few,TRBJ1-6,NA,TRBV7-9
TGCGCCAGCAGCCCCGAGACAGGGAGGGACACTGAAGCTTTCTTT,CASSPETGRDTEAFF,NA,TRBJ1-1,TRBD1,TRBV4-1
TGTGCCAGCAGCCAGACAGCGAATGGCTACACCTTC,CASSQTANGYTF,NA,TRBJ1-2,NA,TRBV3-1
TGTGCCAGCAGCCAGGACAGGGGAACGGGCACAGATACGCGGTATTTT,CASSQDRGTGTDTRYF,NA,TRBJ2-3,TRBD1,TRBV7-2
TGTGCTAGTGGTTTCGGACAGGGGGGTGTGAATGAGCAGTTCTTC,CASGFGQGGVNEQFF,many,TRBJ2-1,TRBD1,TRBV12-5
TGTGCCAGCAGCTTGCAAACCGGGGCCACGGGCGAGCAGTACTTC,CASSLQTGATGEQYF,few,TRBJ2-7,NA,TRBV7-9
TGTGCCAGCAGAAAACGGGGACAGGGGAATGAAAAACTGTTTTTT,CASRKRGQGNEKLFF,NA,TRBJ1-4,TRBD1,TRBV12-3/TRBV12-4
TGTGCCAGCAGCCAGGAGGGGCGGGGCACAGATACGCAGTATTTT,CASSQEGRGTDTQYF,few,TRBJ2-3,NA,TRBV4-2
TGCAGTGCTAGAGATCTCCGGCAGGGTTTCAATGAGCAGTTCTTC,CSARDLRQGFNEQFF,NA,TRBJ2-1,NA,TRBV20-1
TGCGCCAGCAATGGACAGTACAATCAGCCCCAGCATTTT,CASNGQYNQPQHF,NA,TRBJ1-5,NA,TRBV10-2
TGTGCTAGTGGTTTGATGACAGAATTTGGTGTGAATGAGCAGTTCTTC,CASGLMTEFGVNEQFF,few,TRBJ2-1,NA,TRBV12-5
TGTGCCAGCAGTTCGGGATATGGTTCTCCCTACGAGCAGTACTTC,CASSSGYGSPYEQYF,many,TRBJ2-7,NA,TRBV6-5
TGTGCCAGCGGAGGTTTCAACACAGATACGCAGTATTTT,CASGGFNTDTQYF,few,TRBJ2-3,NA,TRBV7-8
TGCAGTGCTCTCCCACCTAGCGGGGGGGTGGAGACCCAGTACTTC,CSALPPSGGVETQYF,many,TRBJ2-5,TRBD2,TRBV20-1
TGTGCCAGCAGTTACTCCCGGACTTATGATACGCAGTATTTT,CASSYSRTYDTQYF,many,TRBJ2-3,NA,TRBV6-5
TGTGCCAGCAGTGGGGAGCCAGATACGCAGTATTTT,CASSGEPDTQYF,NA,TRBJ2-3,NA,TRBV6-6
TGTGCCAGCAGTTACGAAAGGGCAGGGCCTGATGAGCAGTACTTC,CASSYERAGPDEQYF,few,TRBJ2-5,NA,TRBV6-5
TGCGCCAGCAGTTCCGACACCAGAGGGAACACTGAAGCTTTCTTT,CASSSDTRGNTEAFF,few,TRBJ1-1,NA,TRBV5-1
TGCGCCAGCAGTGGGTCAGGGTCCTACAATGAGCAGTTCTTC,CASSGSGSYNEQFF,many,TRBJ2-1,NA,TRBV10-1
TGTGCCGCCAGCAGCTACGGGACGGCCAAAAACATTCAGTACTTC,CAASSYGTAKNIQYF,few,TRBJ2-4,NA,TRBV15
TGCAGCACCCACAGTTCCGTTAACTATGGCTACACCTTC,CSTHSSVNYGYTF,few,TRBJ1-2,NA,TRBV29-1
TGCGCCAGCAGCTTGGGCGTACAGCCTAATGAAAAACTGTTTTTT,CASSLGVQPNEKLFF,NA,TRBJ1-4,NA,TRBV5-1
TGTGCCAGCAGTTACGTCGGAAGCGCTTCTTACGAGCAGTACTTC,CASSYVGSASYEQYF,many,TRBJ2-7,NA,TRBV6-6
TGTGCCAGCAGTTTCTCAGGCTACGAGCAGTACTTC,CASSFSGYEQYF,many,TRBJ2-7,NA,TRBV12-3/TRBV12-4
TGCGCCAGCAGCTTGACCCTACCGGGACTAGCTGGAGATACGCAGTATTTT,CASSLTLPGLAGDTQYF,NA,TRBJ2-3,TRBD2,TRBV5-1
TGCGCCAGCACCGTTGGGGGGGGCGTCGCAGATACGCAGTATTTT,CASTVGGGVADTQYF,few,TRBJ2-3,NA,TRBV5-1
TGCGCCAGCAGTACCGGACGGAACCTCCAAGAGACCCAGTACTTC,CASSTGRNLQETQYF,many,TRBJ2-5,NA,TRBV5-1
TGTGCCAGCAGTGAAGCGGACAACGAGCAGTACTTC,CASSEADNEQYF,many,TRBJ2-7,NA,TRBV2
TGTGCCAGCAGTTTATTGGCGGGAAAGCGGACCGGGGAGCTGTTTTTT,CASSLLAGKRTGELFF,NA,TRBJ2-2,NA,TRBV28
TGTGCCAGCAGCTTGCGGGGGGAGCTAAGGAACACTGAAGCTTTCTTT,CASSLRGELRNTEAFF,few,TRBJ1-1,NA,TRBV11-2
TGCAGTGCTAGAGAGGGGAGCAATCAGCCCCAGCATTTT,CSAREGSNQPQHF,NA,TRBJ1-5,NA,TRBV20-1
TGTGCCAGCAGTCCGCGGGGCTGGAATGAGCAGTTCTTC,CASSPRGWNEQFF,NA,TRBJ2-1,NA,TRBV12-3/TRBV12-4
TGCGCCAGCAGCCGACCGACTAGCGGGCGCGGCGAGCAGTACTTC,CASSRPTSGRGEQYF,many,TRBJ2-7,TRBD2,TRBV4-1
TGTGCCAGCAGTCCACCCTGGACTAGTCCCAATGAGCAGTTCTTC,CASSPPWTSPNEQFF,few,TRBJ2-1,TRBD2,TRBV11-1
TGTGCCAGCAGCATTTTCGGAGAGGTAGATGAGCAGTTCTTC,CASSIFGEVDEQFF,NA,TRBJ2-1,NA,TRBV21-1
TGTGCCAGCAGGCCACGGGCCCAGAATTCACCCCTCCACTTT,CASRPRAQNSPLHF,few,TRBJ1-6,NA,TRBV12-3/TRBV12-4
TGCAGTGCTAGTTGGCTAGCGGGAGTTCGTCGGGAGACCCAGTACTTC,CSASWLAGVRRETQYF,many,TRBJ2-5,TRBD2,TRBV20-1